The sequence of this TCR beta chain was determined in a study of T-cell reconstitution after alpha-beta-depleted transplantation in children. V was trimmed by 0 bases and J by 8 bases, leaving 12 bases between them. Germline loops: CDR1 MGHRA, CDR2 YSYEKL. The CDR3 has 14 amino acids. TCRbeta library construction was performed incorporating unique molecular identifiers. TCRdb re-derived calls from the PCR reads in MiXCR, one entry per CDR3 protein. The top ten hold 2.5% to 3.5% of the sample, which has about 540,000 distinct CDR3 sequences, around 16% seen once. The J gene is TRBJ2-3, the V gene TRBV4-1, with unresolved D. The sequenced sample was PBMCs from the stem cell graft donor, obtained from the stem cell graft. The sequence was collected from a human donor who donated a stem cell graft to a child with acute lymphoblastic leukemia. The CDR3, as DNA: TGCGCCAGCAGCCAAGATGAACCTATGTCTACGCAGTATTTT. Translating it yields CASSQDEPMSTQYF.